This TCR beta chain was identified in a study of blood T cell repertoires in COVID-19. Whole-study context: PBMCs, B-cell-depleted T cells, or T cells provided the cDNA or gDNA that made up the material.

Looked up from germline, CDR1 is SEHNR and CDR2 is FQNEAQ (reference sequence). The length of the CDR3 is 15 residues. V was pared by 5 bases and J by 9 bases, with 10 bases of the junction left unmatched. Across 20 to 25 US areas, participants ranged in age from roughly 18 to 95 years. All exposed participants met a person with COVID-19 within 2 weeks before entering the study. This table comes from immunoSEQ multiplex PCR, and its TCRdb copy is limited to in-frame clones, with some not included. This table holds more than 150,000 clones, about 80% found once. The rearrangement links TRBV7-9 to TRBJ1-6; TRBD1 matches at 7 bases. The receptor was isolated from a man between 60 and 75 years old who had been exposed to COVID-19. The sample consisted of PBMCs or T cells enriched from blood (not recorded which). In DNA form, the CDR3 reads TGTGCCAGCAGCCAAACTGGACAGGTGATTTCACCCCTCCACTTT. Its translation: CASSQTGQVISPLHF.